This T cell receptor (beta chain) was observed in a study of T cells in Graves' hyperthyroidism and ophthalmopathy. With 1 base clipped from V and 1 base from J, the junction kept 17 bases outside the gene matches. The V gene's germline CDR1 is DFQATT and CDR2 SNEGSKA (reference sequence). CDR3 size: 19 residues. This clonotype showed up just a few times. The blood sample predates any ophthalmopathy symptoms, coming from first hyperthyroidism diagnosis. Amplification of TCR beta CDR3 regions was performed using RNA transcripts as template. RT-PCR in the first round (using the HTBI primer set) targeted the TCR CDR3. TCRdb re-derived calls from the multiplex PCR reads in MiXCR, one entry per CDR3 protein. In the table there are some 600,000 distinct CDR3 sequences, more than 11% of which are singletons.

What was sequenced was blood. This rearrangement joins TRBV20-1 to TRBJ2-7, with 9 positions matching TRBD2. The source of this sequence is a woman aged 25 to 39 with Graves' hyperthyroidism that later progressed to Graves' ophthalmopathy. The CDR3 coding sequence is TGCAGTGCTAGAGTCAGTCCAGCGGGAGGCATCACTCGTTCCTACGAGCAGTACTTC. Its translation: CSARVSPAGGITRSYEQYF.